Listed below are T cell receptor beta chains from one sample, sequenced in a study of T cell responses to AZD1222 COVID-19 vaccine. Repertoires were generated with immunoSEQ multiplex PCR, while TCRdb's copy carries only in-frame clones and drops some. The data contain more than 75,000 clones, around 92% of them singletons. Sample: peripheral blood, taken on day 0 of AZD1222 vaccination. These TCRs come from an adult in good health. CDR3s include the opening cysteine and the closing phenylalanine or tryptophan. D genes are given only for firm matches. Size values are once, few and many counts, or a class for expanded clones, and some rows have none.

NA	TRBJ1-4	TRBV3-1/TRBV3-2	NA	CASSRLNEKLFF
NA	TRBJ2-5	TRBV19	NA	CASSIRGTGEETQYF
NA	TRBJ2-3	TRBV25-1	TRBD2	CASTRREADTQYF
few	TRBJ1-2	TRBV10-2	NA	CASTAGDYGYTF
NA	TRBJ2-7	TRBV11-2	TRBD2	CASSSGLAGGTQYF
NA	TRBJ1-5	TRBV6-5	NA	CASSYSGGRQPQHF
once	TRBJ2-2	TRBV29-1	NA	CSEGVFTGELFF
NA	TRBJ1-1	TRBV29-1	NA	CSVGGLNTEAFF
NA	TRBJ1-1	TRBV2	NA	CAIKGRAATEAFF
NA	TRBJ1-2	TRBV28	NA	CASSLGQIYGYTF
once	TRBJ2-1	TRBV3-1/TRBV3-2	TRBD2	CASAPSGYYNEQFF
NA	TRBJ2-3	TRBV7-2	NA	CASSSMRRDTQYF
NA	TRBJ1-1	TRBV5-1	NA	CASSPSGGQTIPTEAFF
NA	TRBJ1-1	TRBV28	NA	CASSLALGGVATEAFF
NA	TRBJ2-1	TRBV5-1	NA	CASSLGPGGNEQFF
NA	TRBJ1-6	TRBV27	NA	CASSRSPNSPLHF
NA	TRBJ1-5	TRBV6-1	NA	CASSEVPGTYSNQPQHF
NA	TRBJ1-2	TRBV27	NA	CASTGRQEINKNYGYTF
NA	TRBJ1-2	TRBV19	TRBD1	CASSADRVVNYGYTF
NA	TRBJ2-3	TRBV6-4	NA	CASSEGLLTDTQYF
NA	TRBJ2-1	TRBV7-9	NA	CASSLTPSGSEFF
NA	TRBJ1-2	TRBV12-3/TRBV12-4	NA	CASSTQGVGGYTF
NA	TRBJ1-5	TRBV29-1	TRBD1	CSVVAGGGNQPQHF
NA	TRBJ2-5	TRBV7-2	NA	CSSSSRRDGETQYF
NA	TRBJ2-1	TRBV11-2	NA	CASSSPGQSSYNEQFF
NA	TRBJ1-2	TRBV4-1	TRBD1	CASSQRGDRGSNYGYTF
NA	TRBJ1-5	TRBV15	NA	CATSRGGIEGRNQPQHF
NA	TRBJ2-4	TRBV28	NA	CASSFPQGAKNIQYF
NA	TRBJ2-3	TRBV12-3/TRBV12-4	TRBD2	CASSLTGGSTQYF
NA	TRBJ2-1	TRBV5-4	NA	CASSTQTGARNNEQFF
NA	TRBJ2-7	TRBV18	TRBD1	CASSPRDRSYEQYF
NA	TRBJ2-2	TRBV3-1/TRBV3-2	NA	CASSQGRGELFF
NA	TRBJ2-7	TRBV9	NA	CASSVATASYEQYF
NA	TRBJ1-2	TRBV28	NA	CASSSYVGEDYGYTF
NA	TRBJ1-4	TRBV10-3	NA	CAIRMTENEKLFF
NA	TRBJ2-5	TRBV2	NA	CASSSGETQYF
few	TRBJ2-7	TRBV19	NA	CASSHTSGYEQYF
NA	TRBJ2-7	TRBV18	TRBD2	CASSPYRTSGYEQYF
NA	TRBJ1-1	TRBV27	NA	CASSVKLGYTEAFF
NA	TRBJ2-1	TRBV5-1	NA	CASSLAGLPGANEQFF
NA	TRBJ1-5	TRBV6-2/TRBV6-3	NA	CASSRSGRGNQPQHF
NA	TRBJ1-5	TRBV7-6	NA	CASSQASGTNQPQHF
NA	TRBJ2-1	TRBV4-1	TRBD2	CASSHPGLAGRRSEQFF
NA	TRBJ1-3	TRBV18	NA	CASSPYLGGNTIYF
medium-sized	TRBJ1-2	TRBV7-9	NA	CASSFDISGYTF
many	TRBJ2-3	TRBV4-2	NA	CASSQGGYRGGDTQYF
few	TRBJ1-2	TRBV21-1	NA	CASSKERHFYGYTF
NA	TRBJ2-5	TRBV9	NA	CASSVGDTRGETQYF